The clone carrying this T cell receptor (beta chain) was observed a few times. Its antigen is unidentified. The record originates from a study of radiation and T cells in renal cell carcinoma. Study-wide context: Nephrectomy followed 15 Gy stereotactic body radiation by 4 weeks. General observations from the study: Without pretreatment biopsies, baseline tumor clonotype presence was undetermined.

Time point defined: baseline pretreatment blood. As to treatment: 15 Gy SBRT to primary tumor, nephrectomy 4 weeks later. Radiation-treated patients gave blood at baseline, week 2 and week 4. V dropped 3 bases and J dropped 10 bases, with 13 bases sitting between them. Germline V CDR1 and CDR2: MDHEN, SYDVKM. The CDR3 runs to 13 residues. Assay: immunoSEQ multiplex PCR; the TCRdb copy retains only in-frame clones and omits some. This table holds 70,000 to 100,000 clones, 82% found once. Sequenced material: blood, taken from a patient whose treatment included radiotherapy and nephrectomy. This rearrangement joins TRBV28 to TRBJ2-1, with no clear D. The TCR sequence derives from a man aged 55-75 years with renal cell carcinoma. CDR3 in amino acids: CASSFIPGNEQFF. For the CDR3, the DNA is TGTGCCAGCAGTTTCATCCCCGGCAACGAGCAGTTCTTC.